Following are 30 T cell receptor beta chains from one sample sequenced in a study of T cell responses to AZD1222 COVID-19 vaccine (dated by TCRdb to about 2021). The receptor library was made with the immunoSEQ multiplex PCR assay. In its TCRdb copy, this immuneACCESS table keeps in-frame sequences only and misses some clones. Where compared with another copy, unresolved V genes explain less than half of these, and the others have no known cause. In this sample the table shows 170,000 or so clones, around 90% of which occur a single time. Around 3% of the sample rests with the top ten. The sample's time point label is to be understood as: baseline before first vaccination. The input for sequencing was peripheral blood, taken on day 0 of AZD1222 vaccination. These receptors were obtained from an adult in good health.

The chain has TRBV11-1 and TRBJ1-1; TRBD1 is a possible D gene (5 bases). Germline lookup yields CDR1 SGHAT and CDR2 FQDESV (reference sequence). The CDR3 is 14 amino acids. V shed 2 bases and J shed 0 bases, with 7 bases lying between them. CDR3 amino acids: CASSLRTLNTEAFF. CDR3 bases: TGTGCCAGCAGCTTAAGGACACTGAACACTGAAGCTTTCTTT.

The chain uses TRBV3-1 (or the pseudogene TRBV3-2) and TRBJ1-5, with D unclear. The CDR3 covers 13 residues. V was pared by 1 base and J by 3 bases, with 4 bases between. CDR1 is LGHDT and CDR2 is YNNKEL in the germline V gene (reference sequence). The CDR3 region is CASSQVDNQPQHF. The CDR3 nucleotides are TGTGCCAGCAGCCAAGTGGACAATCAGCCCCAGCATTTT.

In its sample, this clone was seen once. This rearrangement joins TRBV6-1 to TRBJ1-6; possibly TRBD1 for D (5 bases). V was pared by 0 bases and J by 10 bases, with 7 bases between. Germline V CDR1 and CDR2: MNHNS, SASEGT. The CDR3 has 13 residues. CDR3 region: CASSEARGSPLHF. CDR3 nucleotide sequence: TGTGCCAGCAGTGAAGCTCGGGGGTCACCCCTCCACTTT.

The chain is built from TRBV3-1 (or the pseudogene TRBV3-2) and TRBJ1-1; possibly TRBD1 for D (6 bases). In germline, CDR1 is LGHDT, CDR2 YNNKEL (reference sequence). V lost 6 bases, J lost 4 bases, and 12 bases lay in between. CDR3 size: 13 residues. CDR3: CASRRGLGTEAFF. In DNA form, the CDR3 reads TGTGCCAGCAGGCGGGGGCTGGGCACTGAAGCTTTCTTT.

The chain carries TRBV3-1 (or the pseudogene TRBV3-2) and TRBJ2-7; 9 nucleotides line up with TRBD2. The length of the CDR3 is 15 residues. CDR1 LGHDT and CDR2 YNNKEL come from the germline V gene (reference sequence). After removal of 0 bases from V and 6 bases from J, the junction contained 6 bases not matched to a gene. In DNA form, the CDR3 reads TGTGCCAGCAGCCAAGATTTGCGGGAGGGTAGCGAGCAGTACTTC. Amino acids: CASSQDLREGSEQYF.

This clone appeared once. This chain joins TRBV7-9 and TRBJ2-1; D is undetermined. Trimming took 7 bases from V and 5 from J, leaving 15 bases between them. This CDR3 contains 14 residues. Germline V gene lookup returns CDR1 SEHNR and CDR2 FQNEAQ (reference sequence). CDR3 sequence reads: CASTAEASNNEQFF. The CDR3 DNA reads TGTGCCAGCACCGCTGAGGCTTCCAACAATGAGCAGTTCTTC.

This rearrangement joins TRBV28 to TRBJ2-7; 9 bases line up with TRBD2. The CDR3 loop spans 15 amino acids. With 6 bases clipped from V and 2 bases from J, the junction kept 8 bases outside the gene matches. Germline V gene data show CDR1 as MDHEN and CDR2 as SYDVKM. The chain's CDR3 is CASSPSGEAPYEQYF. CDR3 coding DNA: TGTGCCAGCAGCCCTAGCGGGGAGGCCCCCTACGAGCAGTACTTC.

The chain's CDR3 is CASSDRGRNGYTF. The CDR3 nucleotides read TGTGCCAGCAGTGACAGGGGGCGTAATGGCTACACCTTC. V and J are TRBV2 and TRBJ1-2; 8 positions match TRBD1. V was clipped by 3 bases and J by 6 bases; unmatched bases: 3. CDR1 and CDR2 (germline): SNHLY, FYNNEI. The CDR3 has 13 residues.

Here the CDR3 DNA reads TGTGCCAGCAGCTACTTCGTGAAGCCCGAGCAGTTCTTC. Translating gives CASSYFVKPEQFF. The rearrangement links TRBV3-1 (or the pseudogene TRBV3-2) to TRBJ2-1; D is uncertain. The germline gives CDR1 LGHDT, CDR2 YNNKEL (reference sequence). The CDR3 is made up of 13 amino acids. Trimming took 5 bases from V and 10 from J, leaving 15 bases between them.

Here the CDR3 reads CASSLGTSASYEQYF. DNA for the CDR3: TGTGCCAGCAGCTTAGGGACTAGCGCTTCCTACGAGCAGTACTTC. The chain uses TRBV7-2 and TRBJ2-7; 9 positions match TRBD2. This CDR3 has 15 amino acids. Trimming removed 1 base from V and 1 base from J; junction bases left unmatched: 2. CDR1 and CDR2 from the germline V gene are SGHTA and FQGNSA.

The chain uses TRBV29-1 and TRBJ2-3, with TRBD2 matching 7 bases. Losses at the gene ends were 5 bases for V and 1 base for J; bases not matched to a gene: 3. Germline V gene sequence: CDR1 SQVTM, CDR2 ANQGSEA. CDR3 size: 13 residues. As DNA, the CDR3 is TGCAGCGTTAGGCGGGAGCGCACAGATACGCAGTATTTT. Translating gives CSVRRERTDTQYF.

V is TRBV5-1 and J is TRBJ2-2; no clear D. Germline assignment: CDR1 SGHRS and CDR2 YFSETQ. The CDR3 is made up of 17 amino acids. Between the trimmed V and J ends, which lost 2 bases and 1 base, there was a span of 15 bases. CDR3 sequence (DNA): TGCGCCAGCAGCTTTTCCGCCTCGCGAAAGAACACCGGGGAGCTGTTTTTT. Translated: CASSFSASRKNTGELFF.

J is TRBJ2-3 and V is TRBV5-1; D is uncertain. V was shortened by 4 bases and J by 0 bases, with 12 bases between the two germline ends. The CDR3 length is 15 residues. Germline lookup yields CDR1 SGHRS and CDR2 YFSETQ. The CDR3 nucleotides read TGCGCCAGCAGCGAAAGACCCTCTAGCACAGATACGCAGTATTTT. Amino acids: CASSERPSSTDTQYF.

The chain couples TRBV28 to TRBJ1-1, with D unresolved. The germline V gene encodes CDR1 MDHEN and CDR2 SYDVKM. V gave up 7 bases and J gave up 6 bases, with 15 bases separating them. The CDR3 sequence is 13 residues long. The CDR3 sequence: CASKGSVKAEAFF. For the CDR3, the DNA is TGTGCCAGCAAAGGGTCAGTAAAGGCTGAAGCTTTCTTT.

The chain uses TRBV6-5 and TRBJ1-3; 8 bases fit TRBD1. This CDR3 is built from 15 residues. Trimming took 5 bases from V and 1 from J; bases not matched to a gene: 4. Germline-derived CDR1 and CDR2 are MNHEY and SVGAGI. CDR3 residues: CASSLDRGSGNTIYF. In DNA form, the CDR3 reads TGTGCCAGCAGTCTCGACAGGGGATCTGGAAACACCATATATTTT.

The J gene is TRBJ2-2, the V gene TRBV5-1; a weak D match, TRBD2 (5 bases). Trimming pared 1 base from V and 4 bases from J, leaving 17 bases between. In germline, CDR1 is SGHRS, CDR2 YFSETQ. This CDR3 is 17 amino acids long. The CDR3 region is CASSLPRGSEATGELFF. In nucleotides, the CDR3 is TGCGCCAGCAGCTTGCCACGGGGTAGCGAGGCCACCGGGGAGCTGTTTTTT.

In its sample, this clone was seen once. In nucleotides, the CDR3 is TGTGCCAGCAGTTTAGTACAGGGTGTGGGAAAACTGTTTTTT. Translation: CASSLVQGVGKLFF. The chain links TRBV27 to TRBJ1-4; D possibly corresponds to TRBD1 (6 bases). The CDR3 runs 14 residues. The germline V and J ends were trimmed by 2 bases and 10 bases, with 14 bases remaining between them. CDR1 and CDR2 (germline): MNHEY, SMNVEV (reference sequence). Combining the CDR3 with reference TRBV27 and TRBJ1-4 gives the whole variable domain EAQVTQNPRYLITVTGKKLTVTCSQNMNHEYMSWYRQDPGLGLRQIYYSMNVEVTDKGDVPEGYKVSRKEKRNFPLILESPSPNQTSLYFCASSLVQGVGKLFFGSGTQLSVL.

This CDR3 reads CASSQDSDRHTEAFF. DNA for the CDR3: TGTGCCAGCAGCCAAGATTCGGACAGACACACTGAAGCTTTCTTT. This chain uses TRBV14 with TRBJ1-1, with a tentative D call TRBD1 (6 bases). The germline V gene encodes CDR1 SGHDN and CDR2 FVKESK. V lost 0 bases to trimming and J lost 3 bases, with 11 bases between them. This CDR3 region has 15 residues.

The chain carries TRBV30 and TRBJ1-1; the D is unclear. The CDR3 totals 13 residues. V lost 2 bases and J 6 bases, leaving 13 bases between the germline ends. CDR1 and CDR2 from the germline V gene are GTSNPN and SVGIG (reference sequence). CDR3 DNA: TGTGCCTGGAGTCACACCGAGGTAGCTGAAGCTTTCTTT. Protein sequence: CAWSHTEVAEAFF.

This CDR3 is CSVRGEPGLAGVNSYNEQFF. The CDR3 DNA is TGCAGCGTCCGGGGGGAACCGGGACTAGCGGGAGTGAACTCCTACAATGAGCAGTTCTTC. The rearrangement uses TRBV29-1 and TRBJ2-1; 14 bases are a match to TRBD2. With 6 bases clipped from V and 0 bases from J, the junction kept 16 bases outside the gene matches. The CDR3 spans 20 residues. In germline, CDR1 is SQVTM, CDR2 ANQGSEA.

CDR3 nucleotides: TGTGCCACCAGTGATTCCCGGACAGATTACGAGCAGTACTTC. Translation gives CATSDSRTDYEQYF. The rearrangement joins TRBV24-1 to TRBJ2-7; a weak D match, TRBD1 (6 bases). Trimming pared 2 bases from V and 4 bases from J, leaving 11 bases between. CDR1 and CDR2 from the germline V gene are KGHDR and SFDVKD. CDR3 length equals 14 residues.

The genes are TRBV4-1 and TRBJ2-5; D gene uncertain. Per germline, CDR1 MGHRA and CDR2 YSYEKL. V dropped 4 bases and J dropped 5 bases, with 17 bases sitting between them. CDR3 length equals 15 residues. The CDR3 nucleotides are TGCGCCAGCAGCCCCCACAGTGGTTGGGCTGAGACCCAGTACTTC. Protein: CASSPHSGWAETQYF.

This rearrangement joins TRBV6-5 to TRBJ1-5, with D unclear. The V end lost 4 bases, the J end lost 3 bases, and 13 bases lay between the germline ends. CDR3 length equals 15 residues. CDR1 MNHEY and CDR2 SVGAGI come from the germline V gene. Written as DNA, the CDR3 is TGTGCCAGCAGTTCCCTGGGAAGGAACAATCAGCCCCAGCATTTT. Its protein is CASSSLGRNNQPQHF.

CDR3 amino acids: CASSMGGPLTNEKLFF. CDR3 nucleotides: TGTGCCAGTAGTATGGGTGGACCCCTAACTAATGAAAAACTGTTTTTT. J is TRBJ1-4 and V is TRBV19; D is ambiguous. CDR1 and CDR2 (germline): LNHDA, SQIVND (reference sequence). V gave up 3 bases and J gave up 1 base, with 12 bases separating them. This CDR3 has 16 amino acids.

The chain's CDR3 is CASSQTFDNSPLHF. CDR3 DNA sequence: TGTGCCAGCAGCCAGACTTTTGATAATTCACCCCTCCACTTT. This chain uses TRBV4-2 with TRBJ1-6; D is ambiguous. V lost 3 bases to trimming and J lost 5 bases, with 8 bases between them. CDR3 length: 14 residues. Germline CDR1 is LGHNA and CDR2 is YNFKEQ.

The DNA of the CDR3 is TGCGCCAGCAGCCAAGGAGCGGGCCAGTCCTACGAGCAGTACTTC. It yields the protein CASSQGAGQSYEQYF. The chain links TRBV4-1 to TRBJ2-7, with D maybe TRBD2 (6 bases). Germline values: CDR1 MGHRA, CDR2 YSYEKL. V dropped 1 base and J dropped 1 base, with 11 bases sitting between them. This CDR3 is built from 15 residues.

The gene calls are TRBV11-3 and TRBJ2-1, with D possibly being TRBD2 (6 bases). CDR1 and CDR2 from the germline V gene are SGHNT and YENEEA. V was trimmed by 5 bases and J by 0 bases, leaving 14 bases between them. The CDR3 runs 16 residues. In DNA form, the CDR3 reads TGTGCCAGCAGCGCCGTCGCGGGAAGCTCCTACAATGAGCAGTTCTTC. Its protein is CASSAVAGSSYNEQFF.

This clone was found a few times. The chain combines TRBV5-1 with TRBJ2-7, with 8 nucleotides matching TRBD2. The CDR3 is 14 amino acids. The germline V gene has CDR1 SGHRS and CDR2 YFSETQ. V gave up 4 bases and J gave up 2 bases; unmatched junction bases: 5. The CDR3 spells CASSAGLDPYEQYF. The DNA for the CDR3 is TGCGCCAGCAGCGCGGGACTAGATCCCTACGAGCAGTACTTC.

This clone was found once. This chain links TRBV28 with TRBJ1-5, with 7 bases that match TRBD1. CDR3 length equals 15 residues. The V and J ends lost 7 bases and 3 bases, in that order; junction bases with no gene match: 9. Germline CDR1 is MDHEN and CDR2 is SYDVKM. The CDR3 DNA is TGTGCCAGCAATCCAGACAGGGAGGACAATCAGCCCCAGCATTTT. Translating gives CASNPDREDNQPQHF.

The chain carries TRBV7-3 and TRBJ2-4, with a possible D match to TRBD1 (5 bases). V was cut by 5 bases and J by 0 bases, with 8 bases left in between. The CDR3 is made up of 14 amino acids. Germline V lookup: CDR1 SGHTA, CDR2 FQGTGA. The CDR3 sequence is CASSPGLAKNIQYF. The CDR3 DNA reads as TGTGCCAGCAGCCCAGGGTTAGCCAAAAACATTCAGTACTTC. The full variable domain, with the rest looked up from reference TRBV7-3 and TRBJ2-4, is GAGVSQTPSNKVTEKGKYVELRCDPISGHTALYWYRQSLGQGPEFLIYFQGTGAADDSGLPNDRFFAVRPEGSVSTLKIQRTERGDSAVYLCASSPGLAKNIQYFGAGTRLSVL.